This TCR beta chain was profiled in a study of T-cell reconstitution after alpha-beta-depleted transplantation in children (dated by TCRdb to the mid-2010s). General notes on the study: T-cell immune reconstitution after TCRalphabeta/CD19-depleted allogeneic hematopoietic cell transplantation in children was quantitatively tracked in the study by means of TCR repertoire profiling. Findings and caveats that apply to the study as a whole: The frequencies of hyperexpanded clones fell over the following months, and after one year, T-cell counts and TCRbeta diversity were mostly attributed to newly produced T cells. Apparently early alphabetaT-cell count recovery about two months after transplant reportedly relied on only several hundred rapidly expanded clones derived from non-depleted graft cells. In some patients, the high TCRbeta diversity seen at day 60 was put down to recipient T cells and intrathymic progenitors that had survived conditioning.

The germline V gene yields MDHEN for CDR1 and SYDVKM for CDR2. V drops 4 bases and J drops 2 bases, leaving 10 bases in between. The CDR3 measures 14 amino acids from cysteine to phenylalanine. Here the CDR3 DNA is all that survives: 42 bases in frame from base 1. Ten or more counts support this clonotype. What antigen it recognizes has not been identified. Nothing much larger sits one base from this clone, and base qualities are not available. The library was made by PCR. Sequenced using an Illumina HiSeq 2500. TCR libraries were prepared with molecular barcoding, using unique molecular identifiers to normalize TCRbeta repertoire quantification. TCRdb reworked the public reads: Q25 trimming with fastp, MiXCR clone assembly, productive beta chains retained. Rows with a matching CDR3 protein are joined into one entry that keeps the most common DNA and genes. The sample table contains 540,000 or so distinct CDR3 sequences; only one count was recorded for about 23% of them. 14% of the sample goes to the ten largest clones.

The meaning of the sample's treatment or condition label: allogeneic hematopoietic cell transplantation with graft depleted of TCRalphabeta T cells and CD19 B cells. The children who served as transplant recipients had been given grafts of TCRalphabeta/CD19-depleted allogeneic hematopoietic cells. The TCR was taken from a boy in the first two years of life who had a stem cell transplant for acute myeloid leukemia, so the T cells may come from the graft donor. The chain is made from TRBV28 and TRBJ2-3; no confident D gene assignment can be made. Source: PBMCs, mostly from graft donor cells, taken 360 days after TCRalphabeta/CD19-depleted stem cell transplant. The encoded CDR3 is CASSSLVLTDTQYF. The DNA sequence follows: TGTGCCAGCAGTTCTCTAGTACTCACAGATACGCAGTATTTT.